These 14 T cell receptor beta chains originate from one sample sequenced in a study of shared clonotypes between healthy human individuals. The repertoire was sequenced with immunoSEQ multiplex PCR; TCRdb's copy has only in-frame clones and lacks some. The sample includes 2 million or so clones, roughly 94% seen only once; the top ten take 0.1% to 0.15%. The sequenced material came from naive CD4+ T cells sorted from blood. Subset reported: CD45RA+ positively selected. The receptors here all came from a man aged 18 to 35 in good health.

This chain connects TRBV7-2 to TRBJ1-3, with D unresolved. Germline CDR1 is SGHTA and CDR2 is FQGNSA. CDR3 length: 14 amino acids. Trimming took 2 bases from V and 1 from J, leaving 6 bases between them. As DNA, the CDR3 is TGTGCCAGCAGCTTATCAGGATCTGGAAACACCATATATTTT. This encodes CASSLSGSGNTIYF.

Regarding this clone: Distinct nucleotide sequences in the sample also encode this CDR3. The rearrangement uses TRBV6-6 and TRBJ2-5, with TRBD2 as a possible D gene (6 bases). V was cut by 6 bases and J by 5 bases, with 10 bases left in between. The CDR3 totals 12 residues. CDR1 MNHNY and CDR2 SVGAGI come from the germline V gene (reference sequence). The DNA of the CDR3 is TGTGCCAGCAGCCCGGGGAGGGAGACCCAGTACTTC. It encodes CASSPGRETQYF.

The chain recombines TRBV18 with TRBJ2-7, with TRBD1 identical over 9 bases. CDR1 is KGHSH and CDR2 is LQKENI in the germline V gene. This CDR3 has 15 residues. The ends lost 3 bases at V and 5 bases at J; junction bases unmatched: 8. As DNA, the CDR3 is TGTGCCAGCTCACCCATCCCGGGACAGGGACACGAGCAGTACTTC. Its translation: CASSPIPGQGHEQYF. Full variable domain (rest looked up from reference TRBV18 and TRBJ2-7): NAGVMQNPRHLVRRRGQEARLRCSPMKGHSHVYWYRQLPEEGLKFMVYLQKENIIDESGMPKERFSAEFPKEGPSILRIQQVVRGDSAAYFCASSPIPGQGHEQYFGPGTRLTVT.

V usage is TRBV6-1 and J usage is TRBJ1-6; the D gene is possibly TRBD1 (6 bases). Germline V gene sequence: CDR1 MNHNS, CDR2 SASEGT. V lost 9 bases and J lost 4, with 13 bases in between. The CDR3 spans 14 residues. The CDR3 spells CASLRTAYNSPLHF. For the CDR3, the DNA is TGTGCCAGTTTGAGGACAGCTTATAATTCACCCCTCCACTTT.

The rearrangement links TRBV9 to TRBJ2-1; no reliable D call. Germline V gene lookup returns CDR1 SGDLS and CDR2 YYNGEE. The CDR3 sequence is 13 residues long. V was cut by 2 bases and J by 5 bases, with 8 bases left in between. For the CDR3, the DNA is TGTGCCAGCAGCGTCAGTCCTAACAATGAGCAGTTCTTC. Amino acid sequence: CASSVSPNNEQFF.

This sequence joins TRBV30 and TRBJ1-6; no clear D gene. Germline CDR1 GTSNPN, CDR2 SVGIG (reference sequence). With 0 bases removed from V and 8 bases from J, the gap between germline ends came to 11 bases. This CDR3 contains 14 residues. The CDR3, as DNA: TGTGCCTGGAGTGTACTAGGTTGGGATTCACCCCTCCACTTT. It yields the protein CAWSVLGWDSPLHF.

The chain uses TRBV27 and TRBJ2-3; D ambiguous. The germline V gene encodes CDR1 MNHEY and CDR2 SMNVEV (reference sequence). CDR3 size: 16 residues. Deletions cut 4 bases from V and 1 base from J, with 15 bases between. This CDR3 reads CASSSPMTFGTDTQYF. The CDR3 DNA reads TGTGCCAGCAGTTCCCCAATGACTTTCGGCACAGATACGCAGTATTTT.

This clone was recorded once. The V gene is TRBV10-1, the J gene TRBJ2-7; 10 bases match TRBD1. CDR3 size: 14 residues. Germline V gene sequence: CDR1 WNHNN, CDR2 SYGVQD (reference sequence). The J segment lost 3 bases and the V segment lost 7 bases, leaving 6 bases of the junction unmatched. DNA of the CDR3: TGCGCCAGCAAACCCCGGGACAGGGGCTACGAGCAGTACTTC. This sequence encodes CASKPRDRGYEQYF.

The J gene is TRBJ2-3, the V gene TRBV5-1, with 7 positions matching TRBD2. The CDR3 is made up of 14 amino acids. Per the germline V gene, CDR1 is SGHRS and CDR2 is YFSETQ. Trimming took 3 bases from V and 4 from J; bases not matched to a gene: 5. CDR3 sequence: CASSSGGSADTQYF. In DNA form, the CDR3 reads TGCGCCAGCAGCTCGGGCGGGAGTGCAGATACGCAGTATTTT.

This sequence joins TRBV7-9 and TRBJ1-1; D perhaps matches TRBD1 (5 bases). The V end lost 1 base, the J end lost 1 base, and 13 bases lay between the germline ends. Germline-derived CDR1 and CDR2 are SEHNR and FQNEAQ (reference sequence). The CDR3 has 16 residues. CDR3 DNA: TGTGCCAGCAGCTTAGGCCGGGACCGAAGGAACACTGAAGCTTTCTTT. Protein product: CASSLGRDRRNTEAFF.

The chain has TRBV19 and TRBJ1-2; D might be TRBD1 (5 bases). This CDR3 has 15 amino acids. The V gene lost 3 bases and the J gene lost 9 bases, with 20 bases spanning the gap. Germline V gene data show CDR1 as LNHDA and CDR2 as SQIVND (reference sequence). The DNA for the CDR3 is TGTGCCAGTAGTATTCCCACGCTACCGACAGCAAGCTACACCTTC. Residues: CASSIPTLPTASYTF.

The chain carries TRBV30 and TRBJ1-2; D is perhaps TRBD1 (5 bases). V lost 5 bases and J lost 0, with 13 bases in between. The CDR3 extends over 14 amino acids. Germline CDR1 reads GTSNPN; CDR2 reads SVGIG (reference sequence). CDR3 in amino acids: CAWESGGPNYGYTF. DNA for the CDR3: TGTGCCTGGGAATCCGGGGGACCTAACTATGGCTACACCTTC.

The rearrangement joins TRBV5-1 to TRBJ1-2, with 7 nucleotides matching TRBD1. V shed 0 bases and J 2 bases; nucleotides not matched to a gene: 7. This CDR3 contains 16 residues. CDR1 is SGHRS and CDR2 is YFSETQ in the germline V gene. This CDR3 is CASSLGVQTGNYGYTF. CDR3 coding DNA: TGCGCCAGCAGCTTGGGTGTCCAGACAGGGAACTATGGCTACACCTTC.

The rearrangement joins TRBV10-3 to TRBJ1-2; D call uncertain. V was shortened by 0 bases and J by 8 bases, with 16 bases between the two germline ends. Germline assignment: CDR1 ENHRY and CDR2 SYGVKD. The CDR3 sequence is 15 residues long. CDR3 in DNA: TGTGCCATCAGTGAGTCCAGGCTGTCAAGCGAGGGCTACACCTTC. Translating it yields CAISESRLSSEGYTF.